Each of the 15 T cell receptor beta chains below was sequenced from the same sample in a study of spatial heterogeneity in lung cancer. TCRdb analysed the 5' RACE reads with MiXCR anew, one entry per CDR3 protein. The table has roughly 120,000 distinct CDR3 sequences, 12% seen once; the top ten hold 15% to 20%. Time point: blood at routine non-recurrence follow-up after resection. Researchers sequenced whole RNA taken from tumor, nontumor lung or frozen PBMC without sorting. Source: PBMCs, taken at follow-up. These receptors originate from a male donor with early-stage non-small cell lung cancer.

This clonotype has a count of ten or more. The chain joins TRBV25-1 to TRBJ1-1, with D maybe TRBD1 (5 bases). Germline CDR1 reads MGHDK; CDR2 reads SYGVNS. V was cut by 4 bases and J by 1 base, with 10 bases left in between. The CDR3 sequence is 14 residues long. The CDR3 here is CASSVQGWNTEAFF. As DNA, the CDR3 is TGTGCCAGCAGTGTTCAGGGCTGGAACACTGAAGCTTTCTTT.

This chain uses TRBV7-2 with TRBJ2-4; perhaps TRBD2 as D (5 bases). V was clipped by 4 bases and J by 0 bases, with 13 bases between them. The germline V gene encodes CDR1 SGHTA and CDR2 FQGNSA. The CDR3 is 16 amino acids. Here the CDR3 reads CASSSSWRLAKNIQYF. CDR3 DNA sequence: TGTGCCAGCAGCTCCAGCTGGAGGCTAGCCAAAAACATTCAGTACTTC.

This clonotype has only a few counts. J is TRBJ2-5 and V is TRBV23-1; 7 bases match TRBD1. TRBV23-1 is an ORF, with its function uncertain. The CDR3 spans 14 residues. Trimming cost V 3 bases and J 2 bases; bases outside gene matches: 3. The CDR3 region is CASSHGTDQETQYF. For the CDR3, the DNA is TGCGCCAGCAGTCACGGGACAGATCAAGAGACCCAGTACTTC.

This clonotype was found a few times. V and J are TRBV5-1 and TRBJ1-2; D call uncertain. Germline CDR1 reads SGHRS; CDR2 reads YFSETQ. This CDR3 has 15 residues. Trimming cost V 0 bases and J 0 bases, with 9 bases left between them. This chain's CDR3 is CASSLEGWPNYGYTF. The CDR3 DNA reads as TGCGCCAGCAGCTTGGAAGGGTGGCCTAACTATGGCTACACCTTC.

Only a few counts were recorded for this clonotype. The chain links TRBV20-1 to TRBJ1-4; no reliable D call. V lost 5 bases to trimming and J lost 8 bases, with 12 bases between them. The length of the CDR3 is 12 residues. CDR1 is DFQATT, CDR2 SNEGSKA, per germline (reference sequence). CDR3 amino acids: CSALDRSEKLFF. Here the CDR3 DNA reads TGCAGTGCTTTGGACCGTTCCGAAAAACTGTTTTTT.

This clonotype was found a few times. V is TRBV12-3 or TRBV12-4 and J is TRBJ1-5; TRBD1 might be the D (5 bases). Between the trimmed V and J ends, which lost 7 bases and 2 bases, there was a span of 12 bases. This CDR3 has 14 residues. The CDR3 sequence is CASTYGGGNQPQHF. Written as DNA, the CDR3 is TGTGCCAGCACTTACGGAGGGGGCAATCAGCCCCAGCATTTT.

This clonotype was observed at least ten times. This chain joins TRBV12-3 or TRBV12-4 and TRBJ2-1, with TRBD2 as a possible D gene (5 bases). V was pared by 5 bases and J by 7 bases, with 12 bases between. There are 13 residues in the CDR3. The CDR3 spells CASSRTEVNEQFF. The DNA of the CDR3 is TGTGCCAGCAGTCGGACTGAAGTTAATGAGCAGTTCTTC.

CDR3: CASSQDREGWRSRSYEQYF. The CDR3 bases are TGCGCCAGCAGCCAAGATCGAGAAGGGTGGCGGAGTCGGTCCTACGAGCAGTACTTC. The chain links TRBV4-1 to TRBJ2-7; the D is unclear. The V gene's germline CDR1 is MGHRA and CDR2 YSYEKL. The CDR3 is 19 residues long. The ends were cut back, 0 bases at V and 1 base at J, with 22 bases in the middle.

This clonotype was detected once. A single base separates this from a much larger clone, so it may be a read error. This chain links TRBV7-9 with TRBJ2-7; 14 bases fit TRBD2. The length of the CDR3 is 17 residues. CDR1 is SEHNR, CDR2 FQNEAQ, per germline (reference sequence). The CDR3 nucleotides read TGTGCCAGCAGCACCGGGACTAGCGGGGGAGCCTCCTACAAGCAGTACTTC. As protein: CASSTGTSGGASYKQYF.

The chain combines TRBV3-1 with TRBJ2-6, with TRBD2 as a possible D gene (5 bases). In germline, CDR1 is LGHDT, CDR2 YNNKEL (reference sequence). Trimming stripped 2 bases from V and 0 bases from J, with 17 bases between. This CDR3 is built from 19 residues. CDR3 DNA sequence: TGTGCCAGCAGCCAATGGAGAGAGCGGTTCAGCTCTGGGGCCAACGTCCTGACTTTC. Protein product: CASSQWRERFSSGANVLTF.

The chain links TRBV4-3 to TRBJ1-3, with 10 bases fitting TRBD1. After removal of 4 bases from V and 1 base from J, the junction contained 7 bases not matched to a gene. The CDR3 has 17 amino acids. Germline V gene lookup returns CDR1 LGHNA and CDR2 YSLEER. CDR3 sequence reads: CASSLHRTGGSGNTIYF. CDR3 DNA sequence: TGCGCCAGCAGCCTCCACCGGACAGGGGGGTCTGGAAACACCATATATTTT.

This clonotype occurred a few times. The V call is TRBV11-3, the J call TRBJ1-1; no definite D call. The V and J ends lost 5 bases and 10 bases respectively, with 11 bases between them. The CDR3 consists of 11 residues. The germline V gene has CDR1 SGHNT and CDR2 YENEEA. This CDR3 is CASSGLDRAFF. The CDR3 nucleotides read TGTGCCAGCAGCGGCCTTGATAGAGCTTTCTTT.

This clonotype was seen a few times. The genes are TRBV28 and TRBJ2-3; TRBD1 matches at 10 bases. Germline V lookup: CDR1 MDHEN, CDR2 SYDVKM. Losses at the gene ends were 0 bases for V and 4 bases for J; bases not matched to a gene: 7. The CDR3 contains 17 residues. The CDR3 loop reads CASSLWGQGSAPDTQYF. CDR3 DNA sequence: TGTGCCAGCAGTTTATGGGGACAGGGGAGTGCCCCAGATACGCAGTATTTT.

At least ten counts were recorded for this clonotype. At one end the junction does not follow the germline gene, possibly because of a read error. The J gene is TRBJ1-4, the V gene TRBV10-3; no clear D gene. There are 14 residues in the CDR3. CDR1 and CDR2 (germline): ENHRY, SYGVKD. The CDR3 DNA follows: TGTGCCATCAGAGAGTCTAGCGGGGATGAAAAACTGTTTTTT. Amino acids: CAIRESSGDEKLFF.

This clonotype was seen ten or more times. V is TRBV6-2 or TRBV6-3 and J is TRBJ2-3, with D possibly being TRBD1 (5 bases). Germline V lookup: CDR1 MNHEY, CDR2 SVGEGT. V lost 5 bases and J 9 bases, leaving 12 bases between the germline ends. This CDR3 is built from 12 residues. CDR3 sequence reads: CASSDDSRTQYF. Written as DNA, the CDR3 is TGTGCCAGCAGTGACGACAGCAGAACGCAGTATTTT.